Shown below are 25 T cell receptor beta chains from a single sample sequenced in a study of blood T cells in healthy people across ages (dated by TCRdb to between 2014 and 2017). The library was generated by 5' RACE. Instrument on record: Illumina HiSeq 2500. A second PCR of 7 to 11 cycles was performed with a sample-barcoded 5' primer and a J-beta primer mix. Starting from the raw public reads, TCRdb applied fastp trimming at Q25, assembled clones with MiXCR and retained in-frame beta chains. Merged by CDR3 protein, the rows form single entries marked with the most common genes and DNA. The sample contains about 970,000 distinct CDR3 sequences, roughly half of them found a single time. The ten largest clones take up about a fifth of the sample. The sequenced sample was blood. These receptors came from a woman aged 55-70 years in good health.

The rearrangement links TRBV6-5 to TRBJ2-3; a possible D gene is TRBD2 (5 bases). This CDR3 comprises 14 residues. Trimming took 10 bases from V and 7 from J, leaving 21 bases between them. Germline V gene lookup returns CDR1 MNHEY and CDR2 SVGAGI. CDR3 in DNA: TGTGCCACGCGAGTAGTGGGAGAAGGATATACGCAGTATTTT. Its translation: CATRVVGEGYTQYF.

This clonotype was seen a few times. V is TRBV29-1 and J is TRBJ1-2, with a tentative D call TRBD1 (5 bases). Germline V gives CDR1 SQVTM, CDR2 ANQGSEA. Deletions cut 8 bases from V and 6 bases from J, with 10 bases between. The CDR3 contains 10 residues. The CDR3 DNA follows: TGCAGCTTAGGGACGGATGGCTACACCTTC. Translating it yields CSLGTDGYTF.

The genes are TRBV20-1 and TRBJ1-2; D is possibly TRBD1 (5 bases). V was cut by 4 bases and J by 13 bases, with 16 bases left in between. The CDR3 is made up of 11 amino acids. In germline, CDR1 is DFQATT, CDR2 SNEGSKA (reference sequence). The CDR3 spells CSAKGTGTFTF. CDR3 coding DNA: TGCAGTGCTAAAGGCACCGGGACTTTCACCTTC.

This rearrangement joins TRBV5-1 to TRBJ2-1; D is possibly TRBD1 or TRBD2 (5 bases each). The germline V and J ends were trimmed by 1 base and 6 bases, with 14 bases remaining between them. CDR1 and CDR2 (germline): SGHRS, YFSETQ. The CDR3 has 15 amino acids. The CDR3 sequence is CASSLTGTACNEQFF. In nucleotides, the CDR3 is TGCGCCAGCAGCTTGACCGGGACGGCCTGCAATGAGCAGTTCTTC.

The chain is built from TRBV29-1 and TRBJ2-3; 15 bases are shared with TRBD2. This CDR3 is 18 amino acids long. V lost 4 bases and J lost 2; bases outside the gene matches: 10. From germline, CDR1 is SQVTM and CDR2 ANQGSEA. DNA for the CDR3: TGCAGCGTTGCCCGGGGGGGACTAGCGGGAGGTCTCACAGATACGCAGTATTTT. This encodes CSVARGGLAGGLTDTQYF.

V gene TRBV20-1 combines with J gene TRBJ2-1; D remains unclear. Germline values: CDR1 DFQATT, CDR2 SNEGSKA (reference sequence). The CDR3 length is 13 residues. Trimming cost V 8 bases and J 3 bases, with 14 bases left between them. The CDR3 DNA sequence: TGCAGTCGAGACCACCTTGACTACAATGAGCAGTTCTTC. Its translation: CSRDHLDYNEQFF.

In this sample, this clonotype turned up a few times. V usage is TRBV20-1 and J usage is TRBJ1-2; TRBD1 might be the D (5 bases). Germline lookup yields CDR1 DFQATT and CDR2 SNEGSKA (reference sequence). The CDR3 runs 16 residues. Trimming stripped 6 bases from V and 4 bases from J, with 24 bases between. This CDR3 is CSARDPVRNIRYGYTF. The CDR3, as DNA: TGCAGTGCCCGGGACCCGGTAAGAAATATCCGCTATGGCTACACCTTC.

This clonotype was seen once. The genes are TRBV12-3 or TRBV12-4 and TRBJ2-3; D is unresolved. This CDR3 spans 18 amino acids. With 5 bases removed from V and 0 bases from J, the gap between germline ends came to 21 bases. CDR3 sequence (DNA): TGTGCCAGCAGTCCCAGTGTGGGCTTTTTACCTAGCACAGATACGCAGTATTTT. This codes for CASSPSVGFLPSTDTQYF.

V and J are TRBV7-2 and TRBJ2-7; D unclear. Germline CDR1 reads SGHTA; CDR2 reads FQGNSA. Trimming pared 5 bases from V and 5 bases from J, leaving 19 bases between. This CDR3 region has 15 residues. The CDR3 is CASSKTGRSFDEQYF. Written as DNA, the CDR3 is TGTGCCAGCAGCAAGACCGGCAGGTCGTTCGACGAGCAGTACTTC. Full variable domain (remainder filled in from reference TRBV7-2 and TRBJ2-7): GAGVSQSPSNKVTEKGKDVELRCDPISGHTALYWYRQSLGQGLEFLIYFQGNSAPDKSGLPSDRFSAERTGGSVSTLTIQRTQQEDSAVYLCASSKTGRSFDEQYFGPGTRLTVT.

The CDR3 nucleotides are TGCGCCAGCAGCCAAGAGGTCCCACCCCTCCACTTT. Its protein is CASSQEVPPLHF. This chain links TRBV4-1 with TRBJ1-6; the D is unclear. CDR3 length: 12 amino acids. The germline gives CDR1 MGHRA, CDR2 YSYEKL. Trimming left V 0 bases short and J 11 bases short, with 5 bases between.

The CDR3: CASSSVAGLSYEQYF. The CDR3, as DNA: TGCGCCAGCAGCTCCGTGGCGGGACTCTCCTACGAGCAGTACTTC. The V gene is TRBV4-1, the J gene TRBJ2-7; TRBD2 is a possible D gene (6 bases). This CDR3 is built from 15 residues. Between the trimmed V and J ends, which lost 5 bases and 0 bases, there was a span of 14 bases. Germline CDR1 reads MGHRA; CDR2 reads YSYEKL.

CDR3 nucleotides: TGTGCCAGCAGTTTCCTCTCGGGCCTCGCGGACGAGCAGTACTTC. It codes for CASSFLSGLADEQYF. The J gene is TRBJ2-4, the V gene TRBV6-2 or TRBV6-3; D is undetermined. Gene TRBJ2-7 matches the end of the DNA better, so the J call may be wrong. The germline V gene encodes CDR1 MNHEY and CDR2 SVGEGT. This CDR3 contains 15 residues.

This clonotype has more than one count but fewer than ten. V usage is TRBV7-9 and J usage is TRBJ1-2, with 8 bases fitting TRBD1. V was pared by 5 bases and J by 3 bases, with 8 bases of the junction left unmatched. Germline V lookup: CDR1 SEHNR, CDR2 FQNEAQ (reference sequence). This CDR3 has 15 residues. The CDR3, as DNA: TGTGCCAGCAGCGCCGGGACAGGACGATACTATGGCTACACCTTC. It encodes CASSAGTGRYYGYTF. The full variable domain, its missing parts supplied by reference TRBV7-9 and TRBJ1-2, is DTGVSQNPRHKITKRGQNVTFRCDPISEHNRLYWYRQTLGQGPEFLTYFQNEAQLEKSRLLSDRFSAERPKGSFSTLEIQRTEQGDSAMYLCASSAGTGRYYGYTFGSGTRLTVV.

The chain recombines TRBV4-1 with TRBJ2-7, with TRBD1 identical over 9 bases. The ends lost 2 bases at V and 3 bases at J; junction bases unmatched: 17. The CDR3 totals 19 residues. Germline CDR1 is MGHRA and CDR2 is YSYEKL. Here the CDR3 DNA reads TGCGCCAGCAGCCAAATTCAACCGCGTCGGGACAGGGTAAACTACGAGCAGTACTTC. It yields the protein CASSQIQPRRDRVNYEQYF.

About this clonotype: Lacking the conserved final phenylalanine or tryptophan, this CDR3 likely reflects a read error. The rearrangement links TRBV24-1 to TRBJ2-5; D remains unclear. The V gene lost 1 base and the J gene lost 5 bases, with 4 bases spanning the gap. Germline CDR1 and CDR2: KGHDR and SFDVKD. The CDR3 contains 12 residues. The CDR3 sequence: CATSDFLETQYL. CDR3 coding DNA: TGTGCCACCAGTGATTTTCTGGAGACCCAGTACTTA.

This clonotype was detected only a few times. This sequence joins TRBV4-2 and TRBJ1-5; TRBD1 matches 7 bases. The CDR3 totals 15 residues. Germline V gene data show CDR1 as LGHNA and CDR2 as YNFKEQ. V trimming: 0 bases; J trimming: 5 bases; junction bases outside the gene matches: 4. The CDR3 loop reads CASSQDLTGDQPQHF. The CDR3 nucleotides are TGTGCCAGCAGCCAAGATCTCACAGGGGATCAGCCCCAGCATTTT.

On this clonotype itself: This sequence may be a read error, since a much larger clone differs from it by one base. V and J are TRBV4-3 and TRBJ2-1; TRBD1 matches 7 bases. The CDR3 runs 15 residues. The ends lost 4 bases at V and 8 bases at J; junction bases unmatched: 11. Germline lookup yields CDR1 LGHNA and CDR2 YSLEER. This CDR3 reads CASSLCYRGLDEQFF. DNA of the CDR3: TGCGCCAGCAGCCTATGCTACAGGGGTTTGGATGAGCAGTTCTTC.

This chain links TRBV11-2 with TRBJ1-1, with D hard to call. This CDR3 has 12 residues. In germline, CDR1 is SGHAT, CDR2 FQNNGV. Trimming pared 7 bases from V and 2 bases from J, leaving 8 bases between. The CDR3 nucleotides read TGTGCCAGCACCCTACTAAACACTGAAGCTTTCTTT. Residues: CASTLLNTEAFF.

The gene calls are TRBV5-6 and TRBJ2-7; no clear D. Gene TRBJ2-5 matches the end of the DNA better, so the J call may be wrong. Germline values: CDR1 SGHDT, CDR2 YYEEEE. The CDR3 sequence is 15 residues long. The CDR3 spells CASSLAVEFKMTQYF. The CDR3 DNA follows: TGTGCCAGCAGCTTGGCCGTAGAGTTCAAGATGACCCAGTACTTC.

The CDR3 DNA reads TGCGCCAGCAGCTTGCAGCGATTCCCTCAAGAGACCCAGTACTTC. This translates into CASSLQRFPQETQYF. The chain has TRBV5-1 and TRBJ2-5; D gene ambiguous. V was cut by 1 base and J by 2 bases, with 12 bases left in between. This CDR3 has 15 amino acids. Per germline, CDR1 SGHRS and CDR2 YFSETQ.

This clonotype was observed once. This rearrangement joins TRBV6-2 or TRBV6-3 to TRBJ2-7, with 15 positions matching TRBD2. V was clipped by 7 bases and J by 7 bases; unmatched bases: 8. Germline CDR1 and CDR2: MNHEY and SVGEGT. The CDR3 loop spans 15 amino acids. This CDR3 reads CASTRTSGRAGEQYF. CDR3 DNA sequence: TGTGCCAGCACCCGGACTAGCGGGAGGGCCGGAGAGCAGTACTTC.

The gene calls are TRBV4-3 and TRBJ2-4, with D maybe TRBD2 (5 bases). Germline CDR1 and CDR2: LGHNA and YSLEER. V lost 0 bases to trimming and J lost 6 bases, with 12 bases between them. The CDR3 has 15 residues. The CDR3, as DNA: TGCGCCAGCAGCCAAGACAGTCGGGATGGAAACATTCAGTACTTC. It yields the protein CASSQDSRDGNIQYF.

The V and J genes are TRBV15 and TRBJ2-1, with unresolved D. CDR1 is LNHNV, CDR2 YYDKDF, per germline (reference sequence). The CDR3 has 16 residues. V was clipped by 0 bases and J by 2 bases, with 11 bases between them. Written as DNA, the CDR3 is TGTGCCACCAGCAGAGAAGTAGTAGGGCCCTACAATGAGCAGTTCTTC. Translating gives CATSREVVGPYNEQFF.

In this sample, this clonotype turned up a few times. The chain uses TRBV12-3 or TRBV12-4 and TRBJ2-7; the match to TRBD1 covers 9 bases. The CDR3 runs 14 residues. V trimming: 6 bases; J trimming: 3 bases; junction bases outside the gene matches: 6. In DNA form, the CDR3 reads TGTGCCAGCAGCCCCGGGACAGGGTTCTACGAGCAGTACTTC. Protein product: CASSPGTGFYEQYF.

This clonotype was detected many times. V gene TRBV5-5 combines with J gene TRBJ2-7; tentatively, D is TRBD2 (6 bases). The CDR3 is 14 amino acids. Germline loops: CDR1 SGHKS, CDR2 YYEKEE (reference sequence). Trimming removed 2 bases at V and 8 bases at J, with 17 bases between. CDR3 sequence (DNA): TGTGCCAGCAGCTTTTTAGCGGATCCCTCCCAGCAGTACTTC. This sequence encodes CASSFLADPSQQYF.